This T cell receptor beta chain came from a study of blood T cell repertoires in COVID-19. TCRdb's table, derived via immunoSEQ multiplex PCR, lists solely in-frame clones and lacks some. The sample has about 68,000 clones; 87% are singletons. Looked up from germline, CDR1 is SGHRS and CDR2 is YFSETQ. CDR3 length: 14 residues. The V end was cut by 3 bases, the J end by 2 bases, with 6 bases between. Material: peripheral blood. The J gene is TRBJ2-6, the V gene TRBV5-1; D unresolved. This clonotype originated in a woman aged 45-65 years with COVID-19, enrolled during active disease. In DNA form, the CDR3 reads TGCGCCAGCAGCTACGCAGCTGGGGCCAACGTCCTGACTTTC. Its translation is CASSYAAGANVLTF.